The rows below give T cell receptor beta chains drawn from one sample of a study of blood T cell repertoires in COVID-19. Sequencing used immunoSEQ multiplex PCR; TCRdb keeps in-frame clones, though not all of them. This table has a few hundred thousand clones, 88% appearing once. Sequencing input: peripheral blood. The receptors here all came from a woman aged 70 to 79 with COVID-19, enrolled during active disease. Both conserved end residues are part of each CDR3. The D gene is left open where the match is weak. A clone size is listed for some rows: how often the clone was seen (once, few, many), or a class if it is expanded.

NA	once	TRBV15	TRBJ1-2	TGTGCCACCAGCAGAGATCCCCTGAACTATGGCTACACCTTC	CATSRDPLNYGYTF
TRBD1	NA	TRBV5-1	TRBJ2-5	TGCGCCAGCGGCCAGGGGGTCCAAGAGACCCAGTACTTC	CASGQGVQETQYF
NA	NA	TRBV29-1	TRBJ2-3	TGCAGCGTGGAGGGGCCTTCTAGCACAGATACGCAGTATTTT	CSVEGPSSTDTQYF
NA	NA	TRBV18	TRBJ2-7	TGTGCCAGCTCCACATATGGCAACTACGAGCAGTACTTC	CASSTYGNYEQYF
NA	NA	TRBV5-8	TRBJ1-1	TGTGCCAGCAGCTTGACAGAGAACACTGAAGCTTTCTTT	CASSLTENTEAFF
NA	NA	TRBV5-1	TRBJ1-4	TGCGCCAGCAGCTTGGCCAGGTCAGGGTCTGGTGAAAAACTGTTTTTT	CASSLARSGSGEKLFF
TRBD1	NA	TRBV18	TRBJ1-5	TGTGCCAGCTCACCGGACAGGGGCAATCAGCCCCAGCATTTT	CASSPDRGNQPQHF
TRBD2	NA	TRBV24-1	TRBJ2-2	TGTGCCACCAGTGATTTTGGGCTAGCGGGACCTCGCACCGGGGAGCTGTTTTTT	CATSDFGLAGPRTGELFF
NA	NA	TRBV19	TRBJ2-6	TGTGCCAGTAGTATGACAGGAATCTCTGGGGCCAACGTCCTGACTTTC	CASSMTGISGANVLTF
NA	NA	TRBV5-1	TRBJ1-2	TGCGCCAGCAGCCCGGGCGGCGGGGCGCGGAGCTATGGCTACACCTTC	CASSPGGGARSYGYTF
TRBD1	NA	TRBV19	TRBJ2-7	TGTGCCAGTAGTACACGGGACAGGCGAGCCTACGAGCAGTACTTC	CASSTRDRRAYEQYF
TRBD2	NA	TRBV19	TRBJ2-4	TGTGCCAGTAGTCCAAACCGGGAGGGCCTGAACATTCAGTACTTC	CASSPNREGLNIQYF
NA	NA	TRBV6-5	TRBJ1-2	TGTGCCAGCAGTCCGACACGAGATGGATATGGCTACACCTTC	CASSPTRDGYGYTF
TRBD2	NA	TRBV15	TRBJ2-7	TGTGCCACCAGCCCCGTTACTAGCGGGAGTGAGCAGTACTTC	CATSPVTSGSEQYF
NA	NA	TRBV4-1	TRBJ2-2	TGCGCCAGCAGTCGCGACAGTGTCAGGGGAGTTTATACCGGGGAGCTGTTTTTT	CASSRDSVRGVYTGELFF
TRBD1	NA	TRBV5-4	TRBJ2-4	TGTGCCAGCAGCATAAGACAGGGGGTAGCCAAAAACATTCAGTACTTC	CASSIRQGVAKNIQYF
TRBD1	NA	TRBV6-6	TRBJ2-7	TGTGCCAGCAGGGATGCTAGTCGGGACAGGGCGGGCGAGCAGTACTTC	CASRDASRDRAGEQYF
NA	NA	TRBV27	TRBJ1-2	TGTGCCAGCAGCCCCCGGGGAGGATTGGGTGGCTACACCTTC	CASSPRGGLGGYTF
TRBD1	NA	TRBV19	TRBJ2-7	TGTGCCAGTAGTATTCGACAGGGGGCGGTCTACGAGCAGTACTTC	CASSIRQGAVYEQYF
NA	NA	TRBV5-5	TRBJ1-1	TGTGCCAGCAGCTTAATACAAATCCCTGAAGCTTTCTTT	CASSLIQIPEAFF
NA	NA	TRBV30	TRBJ2-7	TGTGCCCTGGGGCAATCCTACGAGCAGTACTTC	CALGQSYEQYF
TRBD1	NA	TRBV6-2/TRBV6-3	TRBJ1-1	TGTGCCAGCACCCCAGTACAGGGGGGTCGGACTGAAGCTTTCTTT	CASTPVQGGRTEAFF
TRBD1	few	TRBV29-1	TRBJ1-1	TGCAGCGTTGTAGGAATACAGGGGGCGGCGGCTTTCTTT	CSVVGIQGAAAFF
TRBD2	once	TRBV19	TRBJ2-1	TGTGCCACACGGACTAGCGGGAGGGCCTTGAATGAGCAGTTCTTC	CATRTSGRALNEQFF
NA	NA	TRBV11-3	TRBJ1-6	TGTGCCAGCAGCTTAGATGTGTCGACAGACTATAATTCACCCCTCCACTTT	CASSLDVSTDYNSPLHF
NA	few	TRBV30	TRBJ1-1	TGTGCCTGGAGTGCTGTAAATCTGAACACTGAAGCTTTCTTT	CAWSAVNLNTEAFF
TRBD1	NA	TRBV30	TRBJ2-7	TGTGCCTGGAAACAGGGGGGACACTACGAGCAGTACTTC	CAWKQGGHYEQYF
TRBD1	many	TRBV10-2	TRBJ1-1	TGCGCCAGCAGTGATGGGCGCAGGGGGAATACTGAAGCTTTCTTT	CASSDGRRGNTEAFF
TRBD1	NA	TRBV7-2	TRBJ2-3	TGTGCCAGCAGCCCCTGGCAGGGGGCAGATACGCAGTATTTT	CASSPWQGADTQYF
TRBD1	many	TRBV11-2	TRBJ2-7	TGTGCCAGCAGCAAGACAGGGTCGAGCTCCTACGAGCAGTACTTC	CASSKTGSSSYEQYF
NA	NA	TRBV14	TRBJ1-2	TGTGCCAGCAGCCAGAGCAGGTTTGGCTACACCTTC	CASSQSRFGYTF
TRBD1	once	TRBV24-1	TRBJ2-5	TGTGCCACCAGCGAGGGACAGGGGGGTAGGGAGACCCAGTACTTC	CATSEGQGGRETQYF
NA	NA	TRBV19	TRBJ1-1	TGTGCCAGTAGTACCCCAGGGCAAAACACTGAAGCTTTCTTT	CASSTPGQNTEAFF
NA	NA	TRBV4-2	TRBJ1-6	TGTGCCAGCAGCATGGGACTTATGGACGCCCTCCACTTT	CASSMGLMDALHF
NA	NA	TRBV7-3	TRBJ2-3	TGTGCCAGCAGCTCAATAGTAGCAGATACGCAGTATTTT	CASSSIVADTQYF
TRBD1	NA	TRBV9	TRBJ1-6	TGTGCCAGCAGCGCAAGGGGGCCAGGGTCACCCCTCCACTTT	CASSARGPGSPLHF
NA	NA	TRBV7-8	TRBJ1-5	TGTGCCAGCAGCACTGCCCAGGGGCCTCAGCCCCAGCATTTT	CASSTAQGPQPQHF
TRBD1	NA	TRBV4-1	TRBJ1-5	TGCGCCAGCAGCCGAGGACAGGGGAGGAATCAGCCCCAGCATTTT	CASSRGQGRNQPQHF
NA	NA	TRBV9	TRBJ1-2	TGTGCCAGCAGCGCTTTCCCTGATCCTCGACAGGTCTATGGCTACACCTTC	CASSAFPDPRQVYGYTF
NA	NA	TRBV29-1	TRBJ1-2	TGCAGTACCGGGGGGACCTATGGCTACACCTTC	CSTGGTYGYTF
NA	NA	TRBV19	TRBJ1-2	TGTGCCAGTAGTATTTCCGCAGGGCTTGGCTACACCTTC	CASSISAGLGYTF
NA	NA	TRBV6-2/TRBV6-3	TRBJ2-7	TGTGCCAGCAGTTACCGGGTCCCCAACGAGCAGTACTTC	CASSYRVPNEQYF
TRBD2	once	TRBV13	TRBJ2-1	TGTGCCAGCAGCTTAGAGGGACTAGCGAACCCCCGGGATGAGCAGTTCTTC	CASSLEGLANPRDEQFF
NA	NA	TRBV5-1	TRBJ1-3	TGCGCCAGCAGCTTTGACGGAGCTGGAAACACCATATATTTT	CASSFDGAGNTIYF
NA	NA	TRBV2	TRBJ1-5	TGTGCCAGCAGTGAAGAAACGTCGAGGTTATCCAATCAGCCCCAGCATTTT	CASSEETSRLSNQPQHF
NA	NA	TRBV11-2	TRBJ2-7	TGTGCCAGCAGCTTAGTTGAAGGGGGACAACTCGAGCAGTACTTC	CASSLVEGGQLEQYF
NA	NA	TRBV7-9	TRBJ1-2	TGTGCCAGCAGCTACGACCTGTCGGGCAGGGCGAACGGCTACACCTTC	CASSYDLSGRANGYTF
NA	NA	TRBV13	TRBJ2-7	TGTGCCAGCGCAAGGAGGGCAAGTTCCTACGAGCAGTACTTC	CASARRASSYEQYF
TRBD1	NA	TRBV19	TRBJ2-1	TGTGCCAGTAGTATATCGGGGACAGGGGGGAATGAGCAGTTCTTC	CASSISGTGGNEQFF
TRBD1	NA	TRBV7-6	TRBJ1-2	TGTGCCAGCAGCCTCTGGGACAGGGGGCCTGAGGGCTACACCTTC	CASSLWDRGPEGYTF
NA	NA	TRBV7-2	TRBJ1-5	TGTGCCAGCAGCTTAGATTCCCGGGATCAGCCCCAGCATTTT	CASSLDSRDQPQHF
NA	NA	TRBV28	TRBJ1-5	TGTGCCAGCAGACCGGGGGGGCGGCCAGGTCAGCCCCAGCATTTT	CASRPGGRPGQPQHF